This is a list of T cell receptor beta chains from one sample in a study of blood T cell repertoires in COVID-19. Repertoires were generated with immunoSEQ multiplex PCR, while TCRdb's copy carries only in-frame clones and drops some. The table records 350,000 or so clones, around 90% of them present only once. Sequenced input: PBMCs or T cells enriched from blood (not recorded which). These receptors were obtained from a woman aged 25 to 45 who had recovered from COVID-19. Each CDR3 is given with its conserved first and last residue. D genes are given only for firm matches. Clone size is not always given. Where it is, it says once, few, many or a class for expanded clones.

V gene	clone size	J gene	D gene	CDR3 DNA	CDR3 protein
TRBV3-1/TRBV3-2	.	TRBJ2-7	.	TGTGCCAGCAGCCAAGATCTGGGGGGACGGCATTACGAGCAGTACTTC	CASSQDLGGRHYEQYF
TRBV27	few	TRBJ2-7	TRBD2	TGTGCCAGCAGTTCCGGGGGAGCGGGAGTCCCCTACGAGCAGTACTTC	CASSSGGAGVPYEQYF
TRBV7-9	.	TRBJ1-1	TRBD1	TGTGCCAGCAGCTTAGCCAGGGACAGCTTCGTGAACACTGAAGCTTTCTTT	CASSLARDSFVNTEAFF
TRBV28	.	TRBJ2-3	TRBD2	TGTGCCAGCAGTGTCCCTCATAGCGGGAGCGGGAAAGATACGCAGTATTTT	CASSVPHSGSGKDTQYF
TRBV6-5	once	TRBJ1-3	.	TGTGCCAGCAGAAACCCGACTCCTGGAAACACCATATATTTT	CASRNPTPGNTIYF
TRBV6-1	few	TRBJ2-7	TRBD2	TGTGCCAGCACTGGGACTAGCGGGAGTTTCGAGCAGTACTTC	CASTGTSGSFEQYF
TRBV12-3/TRBV12-4	.	TRBJ2-7	.	TGTGCCAGCAGTTGGGGCCCTTACGAGCAGTACTTC	CASSWGPYEQYF
TRBV28	.	TRBJ1-5	.	TGTGCCAGCAGTATCGACATTAGCAATCAGCCCCAGCATTTT	CASSIDISNQPQHF
TRBV5-1	.	TRBJ2-1	.	TGCGCCAGCAGCTTGGACGTCAGGCAGTTCTTC	CASSLDVRQFF
TRBV30	.	TRBJ1-4	TRBD1	TGTGCCTGGAGTATAACACCGGGACAGGGGGCAGAGGGCGAAAAACTGTTTTTT	CAWSITPGQGAEGEKLFF
TRBV6-2/TRBV6-3	.	TRBJ2-2	TRBD2	TGTGCCAGCAGTACCCCGGGAGGGGGGGTCGAAGACACCGGGGAGCTGTTTTTT	CASSTPGGGVEDTGELFF
TRBV29-1	.	TRBJ2-7	.	TGCAGCGTTGATTTATACGGCGGGCCCTCCTACGAGCAGTACTTC	CSVDLYGGPSYEQYF
TRBV7-3	.	TRBJ2-7	TRBD2	TGTGCCAGCAGCCTAGCGGGAGGGCCGGGCTACGAGCAGTACTTC	CASSLAGGPGYEQYF
TRBV6-2/TRBV6-3	.	TRBJ1-5	TRBD1	TGTGCCAGCAGCGGTGGACAGGGGACGACTAAAGGTCAGCCCCAGCATTTT	CASSGGQGTTKGQPQHF
TRBV4-2	.	TRBJ1-4	.	TGTGCCAGCAGCCAAGAGCGTGTGATCGGTAATGAAAAACTGTTTTTT	CASSQERVIGNEKLFF
TRBV6-1	.	TRBJ1-5	TRBD1	TGTGCCAGCAGTGAAGTGACAGGGATTTCGCAGCCCCAGCATTTT	CASSEVTGISQPQHF
TRBV3-1/TRBV3-2	.	TRBJ2-1	.	TGTGCCAGCAGCCAAACTCTAGCGGAGCAGTTCTTC	CASSQTLAEQFF
TRBV6-5	once	TRBJ1-1	.	TGTGCCAGCAGTCAACAGGGTGCCACTGAAGCTTTCTTT	CASSQQGATEAFF
TRBV6-1	many	TRBJ2-2	TRBD2	TGTGCCAGCAGTGAACTAGCGGGGGGGCCCGGGGAGCTGTTTTTT	CASSELAGGPGELFF
TRBV7-8	.	TRBJ1-1	.	TGTGCCAGCAGCCTCCCGGGAGGGGAAGCTTTCTTT	CASSLPGGEAFF
TRBV30	.	TRBJ1-4	TRBD1	TGTGCCTGGAGTCCCGGGACAGGGAATGAAAAACTGTTTTTT	CAWSPGTGNEKLFF
TRBV24-1	.	TRBJ2-1	TRBD1	TGTGCCACCAGTGATCCGCGACAGGGCGACAGCGAGCAGTTCTTC	CATSDPRQGDSEQFF
TRBV19	.	TRBJ1-6	TRBD1	TGTGCCAGTAGTATATGGACAGGGGGCCGGAATTCACCCCTCCACTTT	CASSIWTGGRNSPLHF
TRBV10-3	.	TRBJ2-7	TRBD2	TGTGCCATTGGACTAGCGGGAGCGTACGAGCAGTACTTC	CAIGLAGAYEQYF
TRBV29-1	.	TRBJ1-1	.	TGCAGCGCCGTACAGGGTGAAGCTTTCTTT	CSAVQGEAFF
TRBV25-1	.	TRBJ1-1	.	TGTGCCAGCAGTGACAGGGTGAACACTGAAGCTTTCTTT	CASSDRVNTEAFF
TRBV24-1	.	TRBJ2-3	.	TGTGCCACCAGTGATCTAAAAGGACAGACAGATACGCAGTATTTT	CATSDLKGQTDTQYF
TRBV12-3/TRBV12-4	.	TRBJ2-7	.	TGTGCCAGCAGTTTAGGTTCTTACGAGCAGTACTTC	CASSLGSYEQYF
TRBV5-1	.	TRBJ1-5	TRBD1	TGCGCCAGCAGCGCGACAGGGACGAATCAGCCCCAGCATTTT	CASSATGTNQPQHF
TRBV30	.	TRBJ2-3	.	TGTGCCTGGAAGCGGGTTGGGGGTGGCGGCGATACGCAGTATTTT	CAWKRVGGGGDTQYF
TRBV28	.	TRBJ2-5	.	TGTGCCAGCAGTAAGACTCTGACGAGGCAGACCCAGTACTTC	CASSKTLTRQTQYF
TRBV27	.	TRBJ1-1	TRBD1	TGTGCCAGCCGGGGGACAGGGAACACTGAAGCTTTCTTT	CASRGTGNTEAFF
TRBV5-1	.	TRBJ2-7	TRBD1	TGCGCCAGCAGCGTGACAGGGATCAACTACGAGCAGTACTTC	CASSVTGINYEQYF
TRBV5-1	.	TRBJ1-4	.	TGCGCCAGCAGCCCCCCGGCCGGTGGGGCGGGGGAAAAACTGTTTTTT	CASSPPAGGAGEKLFF
TRBV10-3	.	TRBJ1-4	TRBD1	TGTGCCACGCAGGACAGGGCTAATGAAAAACTGTTTTTT	CATQDRANEKLFF
TRBV28	once	TRBJ1-6	.	TGTGCCAGCAGTTTAGCGGGGGATCATTCACCCCTCCACTTT	CASSLAGDHSPLHF
TRBV15	.	TRBJ2-3	TRBD1	TGTGCCACCACCAAGCTCCCGGGACAGAGCACAGATACGCAGTATTTT	CATTKLPGQSTDTQYF
TRBV7-3	.	TRBJ2-3	.	TGTGCCAGCAGCACCGTCGGGGTTAGCGATACGCAGTATTTT	CASSTVGVSDTQYF
TRBV2	.	TRBJ2-6	TRBD1	TGTGCCAGCACTTGGGACAGGACGTTAGGGGCCAACGTCCTGACTTTC	CASTWDRTLGANVLTF
TRBV6-1	once	TRBJ2-7	.	TGTGCCAGCAGTGACAGTTCCTACGAGCAGTACTTC	CASSDSSYEQYF
TRBV14	.	TRBJ1-4	.	TGTGCCAGCAGCCAACGGACAGCAACTAATGAAAAACTGTTTTTT	CASSQRTATNEKLFF
TRBV28	.	TRBJ1-3	TRBD1	TGTGCCAGCAGTTTGCTTGTCGGACAGGGTTTAAACACCATATATTTT	CASSLLVGQGLNTIYF
TRBV11-2	.	TRBJ1-4	.	TGTGCCAGCAGTCCAGGGTTTGGCGAAAAACTGTTTTTT	CASSPGFGEKLFF
TRBV5-1	.	TRBJ1-2	TRBD1	TGCGCCAGCAGCCCGCAGGGGGCCGCTAACTATGGCTACACCTTC	CASSPQGAANYGYTF
TRBV9	.	TRBJ2-2	.	.	CASRSTSGTGELFF
TRBV7-3	.	TRBJ2-3	.	TGTGCCAGCAGCTTGTCTTACGGGGGGCCCCTAGATACGCAGTATTTT	CASSLSYGGPLDTQYF
TRBV12-5	.	TRBJ1-5	.	TGTGCTAGTGGTTTGGTACGGAGACTGCACGGTCAGCCCCAGCATTTT	CASGLVRRLHGQPQHF
TRBV19	.	TRBJ1-2	.	TGTGCCAGTAAGCGTACAGGAGACTATGGCTACACCTTC	CASKRTGDYGYTF
TRBV2	.	TRBJ2-7	.	TGTGCCAGCAGAGACAGGAGGAGCTCCTACGAGCAGTACTTC	CASRDRRSSYEQYF
TRBV19	.	TRBJ2-3	TRBD2	TGTGCCAGTACCCTCGGTGCGGGAGTAGTAGGCACAGATACGCAGTATTTT	CASTLGAGVVGTDTQYF
TRBV15	.	TRBJ2-7	.	TGTGCCACCAGCAATAAGGGGTACGAGCAGTACTTC	CATSNKGYEQYF